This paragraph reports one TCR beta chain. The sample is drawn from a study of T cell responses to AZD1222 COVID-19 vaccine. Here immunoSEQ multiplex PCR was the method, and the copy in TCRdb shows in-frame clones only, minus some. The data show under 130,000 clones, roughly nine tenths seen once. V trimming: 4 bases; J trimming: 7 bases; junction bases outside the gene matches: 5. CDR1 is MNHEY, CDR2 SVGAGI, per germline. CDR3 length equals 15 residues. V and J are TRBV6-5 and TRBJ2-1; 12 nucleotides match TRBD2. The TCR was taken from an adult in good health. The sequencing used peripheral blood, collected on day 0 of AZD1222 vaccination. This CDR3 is CASSSTTSGGNEQFF. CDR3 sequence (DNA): TGTGCCAGCAGTTCAACGACTAGCGGGGGTAATGAGCAGTTCTTC.